This entry is about one TCR beta chain. The antigen remains unidentified. This sample was taken from a study of blood T cells in healthy people across ages. The second PCR ran about 6 to 11 cycles with a sample-barcoded 5' primer and J-beta primers. In TCRdb, the 5' RACE reads were re-called with MiXCR into one record per CDR3 protein. This table holds around 800,000 distinct CDR3 sequences, roughly 24% found once. Study outcomes and limitations: Not knowing donor CMV status may have confounded expanded clonotype changes.

CDR1 and CDR2 (germline): SGHRS, YFSETQ. Trimming stripped 0 bases from V and 4 bases from J, with 13 bases between. The CDR3 consists of 15 residues. Another study also made use of these data, one on T cells of mothers and their children.

The genes are TRBV5-1 and TRBJ2-5, with D tentatively TRBD1 (5 bases). This TCR was recovered from a boy aged 10-17 years in good health. The sample taken for sequencing was blood. The CDR3 bases are TGCGCCAGCAGCTTGGTCTTGCAGGGCCTAGAGACCCAGTACTTC. Translation: CASSLVLQGLETQYF.